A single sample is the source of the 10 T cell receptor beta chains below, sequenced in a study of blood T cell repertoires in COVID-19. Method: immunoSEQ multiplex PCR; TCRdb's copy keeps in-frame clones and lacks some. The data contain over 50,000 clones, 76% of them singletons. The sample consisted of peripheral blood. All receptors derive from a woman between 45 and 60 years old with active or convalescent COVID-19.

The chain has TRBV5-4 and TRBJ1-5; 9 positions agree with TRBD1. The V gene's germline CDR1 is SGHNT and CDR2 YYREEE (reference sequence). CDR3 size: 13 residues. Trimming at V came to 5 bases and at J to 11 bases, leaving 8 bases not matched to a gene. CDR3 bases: TGTGCCAGCAGACGGGACAGGGACGCGGCCCAGCATTTT. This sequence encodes CASRRDRDAAQHF.

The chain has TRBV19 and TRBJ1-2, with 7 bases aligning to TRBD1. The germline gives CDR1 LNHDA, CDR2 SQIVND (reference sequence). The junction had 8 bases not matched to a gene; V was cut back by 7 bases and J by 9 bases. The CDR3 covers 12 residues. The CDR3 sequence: CASIGQVGSYTF. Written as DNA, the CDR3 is TGTGCCAGTATCGGACAGGTGGGGAGCTACACCTTC.

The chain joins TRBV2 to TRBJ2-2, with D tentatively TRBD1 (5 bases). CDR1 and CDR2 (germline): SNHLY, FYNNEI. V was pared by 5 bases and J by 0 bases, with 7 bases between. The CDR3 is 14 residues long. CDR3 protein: CASSRQSNTGELFF. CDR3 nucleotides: TGTGCCAGCAGTAGACAGTCGAACACCGGGGAGCTGTTTTTT.

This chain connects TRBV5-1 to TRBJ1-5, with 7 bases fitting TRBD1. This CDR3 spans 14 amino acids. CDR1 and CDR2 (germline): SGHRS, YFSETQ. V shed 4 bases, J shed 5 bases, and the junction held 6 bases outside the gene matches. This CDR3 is CASSREGGDQPQHF. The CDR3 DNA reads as TGCGCCAGCAGCCGAGAAGGGGGCGATCAGCCCCAGCATTTT.

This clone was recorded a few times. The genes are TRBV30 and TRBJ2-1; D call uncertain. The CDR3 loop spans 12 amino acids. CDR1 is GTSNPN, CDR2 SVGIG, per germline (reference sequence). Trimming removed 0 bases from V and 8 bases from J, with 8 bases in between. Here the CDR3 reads CAWSVHADEQFF. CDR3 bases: TGTGCCTGGAGTGTACATGCGGATGAGCAGTTCTTC.

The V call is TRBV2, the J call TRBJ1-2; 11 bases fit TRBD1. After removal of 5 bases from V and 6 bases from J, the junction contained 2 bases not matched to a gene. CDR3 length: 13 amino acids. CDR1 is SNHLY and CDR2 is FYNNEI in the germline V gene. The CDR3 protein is CASSPDRGHGYTF. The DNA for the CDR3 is TGTGCCAGCAGTCCGGACAGGGGGCATGGCTACACCTTC.

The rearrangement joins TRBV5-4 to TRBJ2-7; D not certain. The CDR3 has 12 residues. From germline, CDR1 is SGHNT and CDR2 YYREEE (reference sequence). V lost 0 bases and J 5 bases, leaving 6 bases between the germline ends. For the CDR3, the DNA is TGTGCCAGCAGCTTGGGAGCAAACGAGCAGTACTTC. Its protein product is CASSLGANEQYF.

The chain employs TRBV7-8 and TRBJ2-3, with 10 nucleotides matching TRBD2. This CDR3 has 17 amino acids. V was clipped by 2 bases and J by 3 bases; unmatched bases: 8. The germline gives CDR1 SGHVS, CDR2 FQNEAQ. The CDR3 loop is CASSLRVAGGGTDTQYF. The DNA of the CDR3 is TGTGCCAGCAGCTTACGGGTAGCGGGAGGCGGTACAGATACGCAGTATTTT.

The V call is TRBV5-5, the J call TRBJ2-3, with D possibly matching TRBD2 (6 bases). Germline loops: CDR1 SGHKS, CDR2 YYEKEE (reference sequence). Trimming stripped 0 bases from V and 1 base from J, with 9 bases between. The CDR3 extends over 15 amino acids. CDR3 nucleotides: TGTGCCAGCAGCTTGGGGCCTAGCGGCACAGATACGCAGTATTTT. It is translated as CASSLGPSGTDTQYF.

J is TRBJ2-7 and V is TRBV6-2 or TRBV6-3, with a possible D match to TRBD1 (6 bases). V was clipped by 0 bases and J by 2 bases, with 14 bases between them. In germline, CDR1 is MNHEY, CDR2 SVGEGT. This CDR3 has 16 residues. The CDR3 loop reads CASSYSAGTSPYEQYF. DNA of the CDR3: TGTGCCAGCAGTTACTCGGCCGGGACAAGTCCCTACGAGCAGTACTTC.